Each of the 32 T cell receptor beta chains below was sequenced from the same sample in a study of T-cell memory formation after mild COVID-19. TCRdb re-called the 5' RACE reads through MiXCR, storing one row per CDR3 protein. The repertoire holds around 250,000 distinct CDR3 sequences, with over 9% as singletons. Sequencing used PBMCs or a T cell subset sorted from them (not recorded which). These receptors originate from a man in his late teens or twenties who had mild COVID-19 (a few samples of this study predate the infection). Cell type and time point are not known.

V gene TRBV30 combines with J gene TRBJ2-3, with TRBD1 matching over 9 bases. Trimming at V came to 4 bases and at J to 8 bases, leaving 7 bases not matched to a gene. The CDR3 runs 13 residues. Germline V CDR1 and CDR2: GTSNPN, SVGIG (reference sequence). The DNA for the CDR3 is TGTGCCTGGAAGGGACAGGGTAGGGGTACGCAGTATTTT. This sequence encodes CAWKGQGRGTQYF.

This clonotype was seen only a few times. The chain recombines TRBV29-1 with TRBJ2-1, with a tentative D call TRBD1 (7 bases). The germline V and J ends were trimmed by 6 bases and 9 bases, with 18 bases remaining between them. The CDR3 sequence is 13 residues long. The germline CDR1 and CDR2 sequences are SQVTM and ANQGSEA. Here the CDR3 DNA reads TGCAGCGTAGAACTAGCAGGGGACAGTGAGCAGTTCTTC. Amino acid sequence: CSVELAGDSEQFF.

V is TRBV6-6 and J is TRBJ1-2, with a tentative D call TRBD1 (5 bases). The CDR3 loop spans 14 amino acids. Germline CDR1 is MNHNY and CDR2 is SVGAGI (reference sequence). Trimming pared 0 bases from V and 7 bases from J, leaving 12 bases between. In nucleotides, the CDR3 is TGTGCCAGCAGTTACTCCGGGGTAGGGGTTGGCTACACCTTC. Its translation: CASSYSGVGVGYTF.

A remark on this clonotype: A much larger clone differs by one base, so this may be a read error. V and J are TRBV28 and TRBJ2-4, with 8 bases that match TRBD1. The length of the CDR3 is 16 residues. Germline V CDR1 and CDR2: MDHEN, SYDVKM. Here the CDR3 DNA reads TGTGCCATCAGTTTCTCCTCTCAGGGGGCAAGGAACATTCAGTACTTC. Protein sequence: CAISFSSQGARNIQYF.

This clonotype was found a few times. This sequence joins TRBV10-3 and TRBJ1-1; 9 positions match TRBD1. J gave up 5 bases and V 10 bases, and 11 bases lay outside the gene matches. Germline CDR1 is ENHRY and CDR2 is SYGVKD. There are 14 residues in the CDR3. CDR3 sequence: CATYAGTGFTEAFF. As DNA, the CDR3 is TGTGCCACCTATGCCGGGACAGGGTTTACTGAAGCTTTCTTT.

This clonotype was observed a few times. The J gene is TRBJ1-1, the V gene TRBV7-9; the D is unclear. The CDR3 has 11 amino acids. Trimming cost V 3 bases and J 7 bases, with 6 bases left between them. In germline, CDR1 is SEHNR, CDR2 FQNEAQ (reference sequence). CDR3 sequence: CASSFIGEAFF. In nucleotides, the CDR3 is TGTGCCAGCAGCTTCATAGGTGAAGCTTTCTTT.

The chain carries TRBV27 and TRBJ2-1; TRBD2 matches 11 bases. In germline, CDR1 is MNHEY, CDR2 SMNVEV (reference sequence). There are 14 residues in the CDR3. Germline trimming cut 5 bases from V and 9 bases from J; bases unmatched to any gene: 6. CDR3 sequence reads: CASSPLAGGSEQFF. CDR3 nucleotide sequence: TGTGCCAGCAGTCCGCTAGCGGGGGGAAGTGAGCAGTTCTTC.

This sequence joins TRBV5-1 and TRBJ2-2; 7 bases align to TRBD1. This CDR3 region has 15 residues. With V trimmed by 0 bases and J by 6 bases, 5 bases remained unmatched. The V gene's germline CDR1 is SGHRS and CDR2 YFSETQ. The CDR3 coding sequence is TGCGCCAGCAGCTTGGGAGGGGGCGCACCCGGGGAGCTGTTTTTT. Protein product: CASSLGGGAPGELFF.

This clonotype was seen many times. V is TRBV5-4 and J is TRBJ2-1; TRBD2 aligns across 9 bases. The CDR3 runs 16 residues. V was clipped by 0 bases and J by 3 bases; unmatched bases: 4. Germline values: CDR1 SGHNT, CDR2 YYREEE (reference sequence). The CDR3 loop reads CASSLDLAGLYNEQFF. The CDR3 bases are TGTGCCAGCAGCTTGGACCTAGCGGGGCTCTACAATGAGCAGTTCTTC.

The chain uses TRBV24-1 and TRBJ2-3; TRBD1 agrees at 7 bases. The CDR3 contains 14 residues. V lost 9 bases and J lost 0; bases outside the gene matches: 5. Looked up from germline, CDR1 is KGHDR and CDR2 is SFDVKD. This chain's CDR3 is CATGDSPSTDTQYF. CDR3 sequence (DNA): TGTGCCACCGGGGACAGCCCTAGCACAGATACGCAGTATTTT.

This clonotype has more than one count but fewer than ten. The V call is TRBV7-3, the J call TRBJ2-2; TRBD2 agrees at 9 bases. This CDR3 comprises 16 residues. V was clipped by 2 bases and J by 4 bases; unmatched bases: 5. CDR1 SGHTA and CDR2 FQGTGA come from the germline V gene. The CDR3 loop reads CASSLVGAGGTGELFF. For the CDR3, the DNA is TGTGCCAGCAGCTTAGTAGGAGCGGGGGGCACCGGGGAGCTGTTTTTT.

This clonotype was counted at least ten times. The J gene is TRBJ1-2, the V gene TRBV7-8; 10 bases agree with TRBD1. The CDR3 is made up of 14 amino acids. Germline-derived CDR1 and CDR2 are SGHVS and FQNEAQ. Losses at the gene ends were 4 bases for V and 2 bases for J; bases not matched to a gene: 1. CDR3 coding DNA: TGTGCCAGCAGCTGGGACAGGGGAAACTATGGCTACACCTTC. It encodes CASSWDRGNYGYTF.

This chain connects TRBV20-1 to TRBJ1-1; no definite D call. The CDR3 is made up of 13 amino acids. V was trimmed by 5 bases and J by 5 bases, leaving 15 bases between them. The germline gives CDR1 DFQATT, CDR2 SNEGSKA (reference sequence). CDR3 loop: CSASVLRGTEAFF. The CDR3 nucleotides read TGCAGTGCTTCAGTCCTTAGAGGGACTGAAGCTTTCTTT.

This clonotype occurred a few times. The chain is built from TRBV6-2 or TRBV6-3 and TRBJ2-5; TRBD1 is a possible D gene (6 bases). Germline values: CDR1 MNHEY, CDR2 SVGEGT. CDR3 length equals 13 residues. The ends were cut back, 5 bases at V and 2 bases at J, with 9 bases in the middle. The chain's CDR3 is CASSDRLQETQYF. CDR3 sequence (DNA): TGTGCCAGCAGTGACAGGCTACAAGAGACCCAGTACTTC.

The V call is TRBV11-1, the J call TRBJ1-2, with 9 bases that match TRBD1. The V gene end was trimmed by 4 bases and the J gene end by 5 bases; junction bases not matched to a gene: 8. The CDR3 is made up of 15 amino acids. CDR1 SGHAT and CDR2 FQDESV come from the germline V gene (reference sequence). CDR3: CASSSNSGTGYGYTF. CDR3 nucleotides: TGTGCCAGCAGCTCAAATTCCGGGACAGGGTATGGCTACACCTTC.

This clonotype was seen a handful of times. The chain couples TRBV7-3 to TRBJ2-1, with D perhaps matching TRBD2 (5 bases). This CDR3 region has 13 residues. The V gene's germline CDR1 is SGHTA and CDR2 FQGTGA. The V gene lost 1 base and the J gene lost 6 bases, with 7 bases spanning the gap. Here the CDR3 DNA reads TGTGCCAGCAGCTTAATCGAGGGCAATGAGCAGTTCTTC. As protein: CASSLIEGNEQFF.

Many counts were recorded for this clonotype. This chain uses TRBV3-1 with TRBJ2-2, with 8 bases aligning to TRBD2. The CDR3 spans 15 residues. Germline-derived CDR1 and CDR2 are LGHDT and YNNKEL (reference sequence). The V segment lost 3 bases and the J segment 2 bases; nucleotides outside the gene matches: 2. CDR3 sequence (DNA): TGTGCCAGCAGCCAGGGACTAGTCAACACCGGGGAGCTGTTTTTT. The encoded protein is CASSQGLVNTGELFF.

The chain employs TRBV20-1 and TRBJ2-7; possibly TRBD1 for D (7 bases). Germline V lookup: CDR1 DFQATT, CDR2 SNEGSKA (reference sequence). Trimming took 5 bases from V and 5 from J, leaving 25 bases between them. The CDR3 loop spans 16 amino acids. In DNA form, the CDR3 reads TGCAGTGCTCCAGGGGGGCTGGCAGGAGGAAGGCACGAGCAGTACTTC. Translation: CSAPGGLAGGRHEQYF.

This rearrangement joins TRBV7-9 to TRBJ2-3; 8 bases agree with TRBD2. Germline V gene sequence: CDR1 SEHNR, CDR2 FQNEAQ (reference sequence). Trimming took 5 bases from V and 6 from J; bases not matched to a gene: 16. The CDR3 extends over 17 amino acids. The CDR3 DNA follows: TGTGCCAGCAGCCCGCTCGGTGGGGTAGCGGGGACGGATACGCAGTATTTT. Encoded protein: CASSPLGGVAGTDTQYF.

This chain joins TRBV11-2 and TRBJ2-2; a weak D match, TRBD2 (6 bases). The CDR3 runs to 17 residues. Germline assignment: CDR1 SGHAT and CDR2 FQNNGV. V dropped 1 base and J dropped 5 bases, with 17 bases sitting between them. CDR3 nucleotide sequence: TGTGCCAGCAGCTTAGCCCCCCCAAGGGAGGTAACCGGGGAGCTGTTTTTT. This codes for CASSLAPPREVTGELFF.

This clonotype has more than one count but fewer than ten. The rearrangement links TRBV7-9 to TRBJ2-7, with TRBD1 identical over 9 bases. V lost 4 bases to trimming and J lost 5 bases; unmatched junction nucleotides: 6. CDR3 length: 14 amino acids. Germline CDR1 reads SEHNR; CDR2 reads FQNEAQ (reference sequence). The CDR3 sequence is CASSSGTGYNEQYV. The CDR3 DNA reads as TGTGCCAGCAGCTCAGGGACAGGGTATAACGAGCAGTACGTC.

This clonotype was detected only a few times. The CDR3 protein is CASSPTGGVSNQPQHF. The DNA of the CDR3 is TGTGCCAGCAGCCCGACCGGAGGAGTTAGCAATCAGCCCCAGCATTTT. The J gene is TRBJ1-5, the V gene TRBV7-2; D unresolved. The length of the CDR3 is 16 residues. Between the trimmed V and J ends, which lost 5 bases and 0 bases, there was a span of 14 bases. Germline-derived CDR1 and CDR2 are SGHTA and FQGNSA.

This chain links TRBV9 with TRBJ1-5, with D perhaps TRBD1 (5 bases). The germline V and J ends were trimmed by 0 bases and 2 bases, with 9 bases remaining between them. CDR3 length equals 15 residues. Per germline, CDR1 SGDLS and CDR2 YYNGEE. CDR3 region: CASSVGRGGNQPQHF. For the CDR3, the DNA is TGTGCCAGCAGCGTAGGCCGGGGCGGCAATCAGCCCCAGCATTTT.

V gene TRBV12-3 or TRBV12-4 combines with J gene TRBJ1-2; no definite D call. Trimming left V 6 bases short and J 6 bases short, with 14 bases between. The length of the CDR3 is 13 residues. This CDR3 reads CASRITAGDGYTF. In nucleotides, the CDR3 is TGTGCCAGCAGAATTACGGCCGGGGATGGCTACACCTTC.

The chain links TRBV18 to TRBJ2-7; 9 bases fit TRBD1. Germline V gene data show CDR1 as KGHSH and CDR2 as LQKENI. This CDR3 region has 14 residues. V shed 4 bases, J shed 5 bases, and the junction held 6 bases outside the gene matches. CDR3 sequence: CASSLNRGQDEQYV. CDR3 nucleotides: TGTGCCAGCTCACTAAACAGGGGGCAGGACGAGCAGTACGTC.

This chain joins TRBV7-6 and TRBJ2-7; D ambiguous. The CDR3 runs 15 residues. Germline-derived CDR1 and CDR2 are SGHVS and FNYEAQ. V lost 6 bases and J lost 2, with 17 bases in between. The CDR3 nucleotides are TGTGCCAGCAGGTCCACCCGGGCCAAGACCTACGAGCAGTACGTC. Protein product: CASRSTRAKTYEQYV.

This clonotype was counted between two and nine times. The chain recombines TRBV4-1 with TRBJ2-7, with TRBD2 matching 7 bases. V trimming: 1 base; J trimming: 3 bases; junction bases outside the gene matches: 6. CDR3 length: 15 residues. CDR1 is MGHRA and CDR2 is YSYEKL in the germline V gene. CDR3 protein: CASSQVGRGDYEQYF. CDR3 sequence (DNA): TGCGCCAGCAGCCAAGTGGGTCGGGGGGACTACGAGCAGTACTTC.

The chain links TRBV4-1 to TRBJ1-1; 7 bases align to TRBD1. The CDR3 runs 15 residues. Looked up from germline, CDR1 is MGHRA and CDR2 is YSYEKL. The J segment lost 1 base and the V segment lost 2 bases, leaving 4 bases of the junction unmatched. CDR3 nucleotides: TGCGCCAGCAGCCAACCGGGACAGCCGAACACTGAAGCTTTCTTT. Protein: CASSQPGQPNTEAFF.

The V gene is TRBV12-3 or TRBV12-4, the J gene TRBJ2-4; 10 bases are shared with TRBD2. With 1 base clipped from V and 3 bases from J, the junction kept 12 bases outside the gene matches. The CDR3 has 19 residues. DNA for the CDR3: TGTGCCAGCAGTTTAGGAAGCGGGGGGGCCGGCACGGTCAAAAACATTCAGTACTTC. Protein product: CASSLGSGGAGTVKNIQYF.

The chain carries TRBV3-2 and TRBJ1-5. TRBV3-2 is a pseudogene. This CDR3 region has 15 residues. Written as DNA, the CDR3 is TGTGCCAGCAGCTTCGGTCCGAGGGGCAATCAGCCCCAGCATTTT. The encoded protein is CASSFGPRGNQPQHF.

This clonotype has at least ten counts. V usage is TRBV10-3 and J usage is TRBJ1-2; a weak D match, TRBD1 (5 bases). Germline values: CDR1 ENHRY, CDR2 SYGVKD. The CDR3 runs 13 residues. Trimming removed 6 bases at V and 2 bases at J, with 10 bases between. Written as DNA, the CDR3 is TGTGCCATCAGAGGGGCCCTGAACTATGGCTACACCTTC. This encodes CAIRGALNYGYTF.

This clonotype appeared a few times. This chain links TRBV7-2 with TRBJ2-2; no firm D call. Per the germline V gene, CDR1 is SGHTA and CDR2 is FQGNSA. V dropped 1 base and J dropped 4 bases, with 7 bases sitting between them. CDR3 length: 14 amino acids. The CDR3 region is CASSLVRVTGELFF. CDR3 nucleotide sequence: TGTGCCAGCAGCTTAGTACGGGTCACCGGGGAGCTGTTTTTT.